This TCR beta chain was profiled in a study of shared clonotypes between healthy human individuals. Germline lookup yields CDR1 SEHNR and CDR2 FQNEAQ (reference sequence). V was clipped by 5 bases and J by 2 bases, with 16 bases between them. CDR3 length: 15 residues. Measured with immunoSEQ multiplex PCR; TCRdb has only the in-frame clones, and not every one. The table includes about 690,000 clones, roughly 87% detected once. The TCR originated in a man between 18 and 35 years old in good health. Some clones in this sample may be carry-over from other donors' samples. The sequencing sample was made of memory CD8+ T cells from PBMCs. Subset denoted: CD45RO+ cells pooled with CCR7-negative TemRA cells. This sequence joins TRBV7-9 and TRBJ2-7, with D maybe TRBD1 (6 bases). The CDR3 DNA sequence: TGTGCCAGCAGCCTCCCGGGACAACCAACCTACGAGCAGTACTTC. Translation gives CASSLPGQPTYEQYF.